This TCR beta chain was sequenced in a study of cytomegalovirus exposure and HLA in healthy donors. General study points: Later analysis revealed greater clonal expansion in HLA-associated TCR beta chains than in equally common others.

V lost 6 bases to trimming and J lost 4 bases; unmatched junction nucleotides: 8. CDR3 size: 15 residues. Per germline, CDR1 MNHNY and CDR2 SVGAGI (reference sequence). This clone was seen only a few times. Its antigen is not identified. PCR was performed using 60 Vbeta and 13 Jbeta primers. Assay used: immunoSEQ multiplex PCR; TCRdb lists only in-frame clones, some missing. The sample yields some 120,000 clones, less than 10% seen once. The chain links TRBV6-6 to TRBJ2-7; 11 bases fit TRBD2. Sequencing was done on a sample of PBMCs. The receptor was isolated from a woman aged 40 to 50 in good health and CMV-seropositive. CDR3 sequence reads: CASSLPGLAVYEQYF. As DNA, the CDR3 is TGTGCCAGCAGCCTTCCGGGACTAGCGGTTTACGAGCAGTACTTC.